Presented here are 5 T cell receptor beta chains from one specimen sequenced in a study of early T cells in non-severe SARS-CoV-2 infection. TCRdb re-called the 5' RACE reads with MiXCR, one entry per CDR3 protein. In the table there are tens of thousands of distinct CDR3 sequences, 6.6% of which are singletons. Sequenced material: whole blood. Receptors were obtained from an adult who was a healthcare worker with PCR-confirmed SARS-CoV-2 infection or an uninfected control (not recorded which).

This clonotype was observed many times. The chain couples TRBV20-1 to TRBJ1-6; perhaps TRBD1 as D (5 bases). This CDR3 contains 20 residues. Deletions cut 0 bases from V and 0 bases from J, with 21 bases between. Germline V gene lookup returns CDR1 DFQATT and CDR2 SNEGSKA (reference sequence). DNA of the CDR3: TGCAGTGCTAGAGATGAGAAGGGCATCTGGGGGGGCTCCTATAATTCACCCCTCCACTTT. Residues: CSARDEKGIWGGSYNSPLHF.

This clonotype was seen at least ten times. The chain uses TRBV7-2 and TRBJ1-1; the D gene is possibly TRBD1 (6 bases). Germline V gene lookup returns CDR1 SGHTA and CDR2 FQGNSA. V was trimmed by 1 base and J by 2 bases, leaving 17 bases between them. This CDR3 is built from 17 residues. The CDR3 loop reads CASSLVARGRGNTEAFF. CDR3 nucleotide sequence: TGTGCCAGCAGCTTAGTCGCCAGGGGCAGGGGTAACACTGAAGCTTTCTTT.

This sequence joins TRBV28 and TRBJ2-5, with 7 positions matching TRBD1. V lost 7 bases to trimming and J lost 0 bases; unmatched junction nucleotides: 5. CDR3 length: 14 amino acids. Germline assignment: CDR1 MDHEN and CDR2 SYDVKM. The CDR3 protein is CASMKGANQETQYF. In nucleotides, the CDR3 is TGTGCCAGCATGAAGGGGGCGAACCAAGAGACCCAGTACTTC.

At least ten counts were recorded for this clonotype. This chain links TRBV18 with TRBJ2-1; D may correspond to TRBD1 or TRBD2 (6 bases each). The germline V gene has CDR1 KGHSH and CDR2 LQKENI. The CDR3 runs 13 residues. V was trimmed by 7 bases and J by 5 bases, leaving 12 bases between them. For the CDR3, the DNA is TGTGCCAGCTTCGGCGGGACAAACAATGAGCAGTTCTTC. This codes for CASFGGTNNEQFF.

Many counts were recorded for this clonotype. The gene calls are TRBV29-1 and TRBJ2-3; 8 bases are a match to TRBD2. Losses at the gene ends were 1 base for V and 1 base for J; bases not matched to a gene: 7. The CDR3 extends over 16 amino acids. The V gene's germline CDR1 is SQVTM and CDR2 ANQGSEA. CDR3 in DNA: TGCAGCGTTGAAGGAAGAGCGGGAGCCCGCACAGATACGCAGTATTTT. It specifies CSVEGRAGARTDTQYF.